This T cell receptor beta chain derives from a study of cytomegalovirus exposure and HLA in healthy donors. Study-wide context: A later analysis reported the same platform for the 110 or so validation repertoires and the 500 to 750 first-cohort repertoires.

V trimming: 0 bases; J trimming: 1 base; junction bases outside the gene matches: 2. The CDR3 is 17 amino acids. Germline V gives CDR1 SGHAT, CDR2 FQNNGV. Sequenced by immunoSEQ multiplex PCR; TCRdb stores in-frame clones only, minus some. This table has some 350,000 clones, 87% appearing once. Study-wide points: Cytomegalovirus association was listed for 164 TCR beta chains. Later, an analysis found that TCR clusters from the first cohort tended to co-occur in the roughly 130 validation repertoires. Most sequenced TCRs were rare (though some public TCRs occurred in many donors).

Concerning this clone itself: Its matching antigen is unknown.

Material for sequencing was PBMCs. This sequence joins TRBV11-2 and TRBJ2-5; 13 nucleotides line up with TRBD2. The sequence was collected from a woman aged 25 to 39 in good health and CMV-seropositive. As DNA, the CDR3 is TGTGCCAGCAGCTTAGACCGACTAGCGGGAGGCCAAGAGACCCAGTACTTC. Translated, it gives CASSLDRLAGGQETQYF. Full variable domain (outside the CDR3, taken from reference TRBV11-2 and TRBJ2-5): EAGVAQSPRYKIIEKRQSVAFWCNPISGHATLYWYQQILGQGPKLLIQFQNNGVVDDSQLPKDRFSAERLKGVDSTLKIQPAKLEDSAVYLCASSLDRLAGGQETQYFGPGTRLLVL.